The clone carrying this T cell receptor (beta chain) was detected only once. The antigen is undetermined. CDR3 length: 14 amino acids. Trimming removed 0 bases at V and 8 bases at J, with 14 bases between. Germline V CDR1 and CDR2: SGHDT, YYEEEE. The sample's time point: pre-treatment baseline. The data derive from a study of blood T cell dynamics during melanoma immunotherapy. Study context: Standard first-line treatment here was pembrolizumab or nivolumab plus ipilimumab in metastatic melanoma. Study-level points and caveats: Clones driving repertoire changes may be melanoma-specific or general immune activation.

Libraries were prepared by immunoSEQ multiplex PCR; TCRdb keeps only in-frame clonotypes and omits some of them. This table holds about 11,000 clones, about 83% found once. This rearrangement joins TRBV5-6 to TRBJ1-2, with D perhaps TRBD1 (5 bases). The TCR originated in a human donor with melanoma. Here the sequenced sample was blood, taken from a patient treated with checkpoint blockade. The CDR3, as DNA: TGTGCCAGCAGCTTGGCCGGGACGCCGGGGGGCTACACCTTC. The encoded protein is CASSLAGTPGGYTF.